The entry below gives a single TCR beta chain sequence along with its context. The data were produced by immunoSEQ multiplex PCR, yet TCRdb's version contains in-frame clones alone and is incomplete. The data show about 270,000 clones, 86% seen once. Germline CDR1 reads ENHRY; CDR2 reads SYGVKD. The germline V and J ends were trimmed by 3 bases and 0 bases, with 11 bases remaining between them. The CDR3 runs to 16 residues. Cohort placement rested on clinical history that participants reported themselves. This sample was included in a study of blood T cell repertoires in COVID-19. At the level of the study: The cDNA or gDNA used as material had been derived from T cells, B-cell-depleted T cells, or PBMCs.

The sample was PBMCs or T cells enriched from blood (not recorded which). The receptor's source is a woman under 30 who had recovered from COVID-19. The V call is TRBV10-3, the J call TRBJ2-2; D is perhaps TRBD1 (6 bases). The CDR3, as DNA: TGTGCCATCAGTGAACCACAGGGAACGAACACCGGGGAGCTGTTTTTT. Translated: CAISEPQGTNTGELFF.